Detailed here is one TCR beta chain. The germline V and J ends were trimmed by 7 bases and 1 base, with 17 bases remaining between them. The CDR3 is 15 amino acids. Germline-derived CDR1 and CDR2 are MDHEN and SYDVKM. These data belong to a study of cytomegalovirus exposure and HLA in healthy donors. 13 Jbeta primers and 60 Vbeta primers were used for the PCR. TCRdb keeps only in-frame clones here, not all; method: immunoSEQ multiplex PCR. The data show 150,000 to 200,000 clones, roughly 75% seen once. The TCR originated in a man aged 18-30 years in good health and CMV-seropositive. This chain uses TRBV28 with TRBJ2-7, with D unclear. Source material: PBMCs. The CDR3 DNA reads as TGTGCCAGCAACTCGTTTCCTTTTCCATCCTACGAGCAGTACTTC. This codes for CASNSFPFPSYEQYF.